This TCR beta chain was documented in a study of cytomegalovirus exposure and HLA in healthy donors (dated by TCRdb to about 2017). As for the study more broadly: According to a later analysis, one platform produced both the roughly 130 validation repertoires and the approximately 600 repertoires of the first cohort. In addition to the first cohort of several hundred subjects, a separate validation cohort of approximately 130 different subjects was used. The aim of the study was to test whether cataloging public T cell receptors could identify signatures of past pathogen exposure. The study combined high-throughput TCR immunosequencing, statistical association of individual TCRs with disease status, and machine learning to predict cytomegalovirus infection status. General findings and caveats noted by the study authors: In vitro tests confirmed that a few of the cytomegalovirus-associated TCR beta chains recognize cytomegalovirus antigens. Most TCR sequences were observed very rarely across donors, whereas some public TCRs were present in many individuals. Subsequent analysis determined that TCRs grouped into clusters in the first cohort also showed a tendency toward co-occurrence across the roughly 120 validation repertoires, and 85% to 95% of cluster scores exceeded 0. A later analysis lacked HLA typing for the validation cohort, so it scored co-occurrence in that cohort across all 110 or so repertoires. It was suggested by the authors that the approach could potentially be generalized to other disease states and immunological phenotypes. The study gave a list of about 150 TCR beta chains associated with cytomegalovirus. The classifier was reported to diagnose cytomegalovirus status with high specificity and sensitivity in both the original and validation cohorts.

The method was the immunoSEQ multiplex PCR assay. In the source study's methods: To diagnose cytomegalovirus status from the catalog of TCR beta chain sequences, a statistical classification framework was built. TCRdb retrieved this table from immuneACCESS and kept in-frame rearrangements only. Not all clones are present; in checked studies, unresolved V genes account for under half, and no reason is known for the remainder. V, J and clone size derive from that table, while D and trimming were established from the DNA sequence. This sample has fewer than 200,000 clones in its table, and around 96% of those were observed once. 0.89% of the sample is in the top ten clones. A remark on this clone: Which antigen it targets is not known. Base qualities are not provided; no much larger clone lies one nucleotide away.

Taken from the germline V gene, the CDR1 and CDR2 loops are SNHLY and FYNNEI. From the cysteine through the phenylalanine, the CDR3 covers 14 amino acids. The CDR3 DNA has 42 bases and is translated from base 1. At the junction V is shortened by 4 bases and J by 3 bases, with 12 bases in between. The donors belonged to the validation cohort of around 110 subjects, which was separate from the roughly 700-subject first cohort. What was sequenced was PBMCs. The TCR was taken from a woman aged 18-30 years in good health and CMV-seronegative. Recombination joined TRBV2 with TRBJ1-1; too little of a D gene remains to name it. The nucleotides are TGTGCCAGCAGTGTCCTCTTGACTTACACTGAAGCTTTCTTT. This encodes CASSVLLTYTEAFF.